The rows below give T cell receptor beta chains drawn from one sample of a study of CD8+CD57+ T cells in acquired aplastic anemia. Via MiXCR, TCRdb re-called the reads, giving one row per CDR3 protein. The data show 250,000 to 350,000 distinct CDR3 sequences, about 56% seen once. The sample was sorted CD4+, CD8+, or CD8+CD57+ T cells (not recorded which) from PBMCs. These receptors all come from a human donor with severe aplastic anemia or a healthy control (not recorded which). Each CDR3 is given with its conserved first and last residue. A D gene is named only where the DNA matches it firmly. Expanded clones are given a class, and other clones once, few, many or no size at all.

TRBD1 | TRBJ2-1 | many | TRBV6-5 | CASSRTGAVSYNEQFF | TGTGCCAGCAGTAGGACAGGGGCAGTTTCCTACAATGAGCAGTTCTTC
TRBD1 | TRBJ2-5 | NA | TRBV24-1 | CATRGGTGEETQYF | TGTGCCACCAGGGGAGGGACAGGGGAAGAGACCCAGTACTTC
TRBD2 | TRBJ2-7 | NA | TRBV20-1 | CSAGGWRESPDEQYF | TGCAGTGCTGGCGGATGGCGGGAGTCACCCGACGAGCAGTACTTC
NA | TRBJ1-2 | many | TRBV19 | CASSTQRTVGYTF | TGTGCCAGTAGTACCCAACGGACGGTTGGCTACACCTTC
NA | TRBJ1-3 | once | TRBV29-1 | CSVRDDVGPGNTIYF | TGCAGCGTCCGAGACGATGTGGGGCCTGGAAACACCATATATTTT
NA | TRBJ1-6 | many | TRBV7-2 | CASSLDVGPAAPLHF | TGTGCCAGCAGCTTAGATGTAGGGCCGGCGGCGCCCCTCCACTTT
NA | TRBJ2-7 | NA | TRBV30 | CAWSITRTDRSYEQYF | TGTGCCTGGAGTATAACCAGGACGGATAGATCCTACGAGCAGTACTTC
NA | TRBJ2-7 | NA | TRBV25-1 | CASSEEGHGDYEQYF | TGTGCCAGCAGTGAAGAGGGACATGGGGACTACGAGCAGTACTTC
NA | TRBJ1-3 | NA | TRBV28 | CASCGGRSLGGTIYF | TGTGCCAGCTGCGGGGGGCGGTCCTTGGGCGGCACCATATATTTT
TRBD1 | TRBJ1-5 | NA | TRBV9 | CASSVGTVSNQPQHF | TGTGCCAGCAGTGTTGGGACAGTTAGCAATCAGCCCCAGCATTTT
NA | TRBJ2-2 | many | TRBV5-1 | CASRYTSRNTGELFF | TGCGCCAGCAGATACACGTCCAGGAACACCGGGGAGCTGTTTTTT
NA | TRBJ2-7 | NA | TRBV7-2 | CASRDQWGYEQYF | TGTGCCAGCAGAGACCAATGGGGCTACGAGCAGTACTTC
NA | TRBJ1-5 | NA | TRBV2 | CASSVSGGATSGQPQHF | TGTGCCAGCAGTGTGAGTGGAGGAGCAACGTCGGGACAGCCCCAGCATTTT
NA | TRBJ1-1 | few | TRBV7-2 | CASSSDGHTEAFF | TGTGCCAGCAGCTCGGACGGCCACACTGAAGCTTTCTTT
NA | TRBJ2-1 | many | TRBV7-8 | CASSPLGGRDEQFF | TGTGCCAGCAGCCCCCTCGGGGGGCGGGATGAGCAGTTCTTC
NA | TRBJ2-1 | once | TRBV2 | CASSDRGDEQFF | TGTGCCAGCAGTGACAGGGGGGATGAGCAGTTCTTC
NA | TRBJ1-6 | NA | TRBV6-2/TRBV6-3 | CASSYPLGANSPLHF | TGTGCCAGCAGTTACCCCCTGGGGGCGAATTCACCCCTCCACTTT
TRBD1 | TRBJ2-7 | NA | TRBV29-1 | CGVEEDRGWAYEQYF | TGCGGCGTTGAAGAGGACAGGGGGTGGGCCTACGAGCAGTACTTC
TRBD2 | TRBJ2-1 | NA | TRBV15 | CASSSLGTSGYNEQFF | TGTGCCAGCAGTTCGTTAGGGACTAGCGGATACAATGAGCAGTTCTTC
NA | TRBJ1-6 | NA | TRBV5-5 | CASIIMGPGSPLHF | TGTGCCAGCATCATAATGGGGCCAGGTTCACCCCTCCACTTC
TRBD1 | TRBJ1-1 | NA | TRBV7-3 | CASSLTGRDRTKTFF | TGTGCCAGCAGCCTAACGGGCCGGGACAGGACCAAGACTTTCTTT
NA | TRBJ2-6 | NA | TRBV15 | CATRPGLGSPVTSGGANVLTF | TGTGCCACCAGACCAGGCCTTGGGTCTCCCGTCACGTCGGGTGGGGCCAACGTCCTGACTTTC
TRBD1 | TRBJ1-3 | NA | TRBV11-2 | CASSPGTGRGNTIYF | TGTGCCAGCAGCCCCGGGACAGGGCGTGGGAACACCATATATTTT
NA | TRBJ2-2 | many | TRBV24-1 | CATSDLQPVPGELFF | TGTGCCACCAGTGATTTGCAGCCGGTTCCCGGGGAGCTGTTTTTT
TRBD1 | TRBJ1-1 | many | TRBV12-3/TRBV12-4 | CASSLSTGLMKAFF | TGTGCCAGCAGTCTCTCGACAGGGCTCATGAAAGCTTTCTTT
TRBD1 | TRBJ1-5 | NA | TRBV24-1 | CATRQDEQGPRLDQPQHF | TGTGCCACCAGGCAGGACGAACAGGGGCCCCGATTGGATCAGCCCCAGCATTTT
NA | TRBJ1-5 | many | TRBV6-6 | CASSNATPKQGDGNQPQHF | TGTGCCAGCAGTAACGCCACCCCCAAACAGGGAGACGGCAATCAGCCCCAGCATTTT
TRBD2 | TRBJ2-7 | many | TRBV28 | CASSGSGGVFSYEQYF | TGTGCCAGCAGTGGGAGCGGGGGCGTATTCTCCTACGAGCAGTACTTC
TRBD1 | TRBJ2-7 | NA | TRBV20-1 | CSASGTGTGSEQYF | TGCAGTGCTAGCGGCACCGGGACAGGCAGTGAGCAGTACTTC
TRBD1 | TRBJ2-7 | once | TRBV29-1 | CSVRWDSNNYEQYF | TGCAGCGTCCGCTGGGACAGCAACAACTACGAGCAGTACTTC
NA | TRBJ2-7 | NA | TRBV2 | CASSEGKQAYEQYF | TGTGCCAGCAGTGAAGGGAAACAAGCCTACGAGCAGTACTTC